The 12 T cell receptor beta chains reported below all come from one sample, sequenced in a study of T cells in Graves' hyperthyroidism and ophthalmopathy. RNA transcripts yielded amplified TCR beta CDR3 regions. HTBI primers were the set used in a first-round RT-PCR of the TCR CDR3. From the multiplex PCR reads, TCRdb called clonotypes with MiXCR, one entry per CDR3 protein. The sample lists around 300,000 distinct CDR3 sequences, 13% occurring once. Source material: blood. Receptors were obtained from a young woman with Graves' hyperthyroidism that later progressed to Graves' ophthalmopathy.

This clonotype was counted ten times or more. The CDR3 here is CASSLDRFYNEQFF. CDR3 in DNA: TGCGCCAGCAGCCTAGACAGGTTCTACAATGAGCAGTTCTTC. The V gene is TRBV4-3, the J gene TRBJ2-1, with a tentative D call TRBD1 (6 bases). This CDR3 spans 14 amino acids. Per the germline V gene, CDR1 is LGHNA and CDR2 is YSLEER. The V end was cut by 4 bases, the J end by 3 bases, with 10 bases between.

The sample holds many counts of this clonotype. The chain couples TRBV7-2 to TRBJ2-3; D assignment may be TRBD1 or TRBD2 (5 bases each). The CDR3 extends over 14 amino acids. The V gene's germline CDR1 is SGHTA and CDR2 FQGNSA. V lost 5 bases, J lost 2 bases, and 11 bases lay in between. The DNA for the CDR3 is TGTGCCAGCAGCCCGGGACCTCTCACAGATACGCAGTATTTT. It codes for CASSPGPLTDTQYF.

This clonotype has ten or more counts. This chain connects TRBV13 to TRBJ2-3; 15 positions match TRBD2. This CDR3 is 16 amino acids long. V lost 4 bases, J lost 5 bases, and 4 bases stayed unmatched. The germline CDR1 and CDR2 sequences are PRHDT and FYEKMQ (reference sequence). The CDR3 loop reads CASSYGLAGGKDTQYF. For the CDR3, the DNA is TGTGCCAGCAGCTACGGACTAGCGGGAGGGAAAGATACGCAGTATTTT. The variable domain in full, completed from reference TRBV13 and TRBJ2-3, reads AAGVIQSPRHLIKEKRETATLKCYPIPRHDTVYWYQQGPGQDPQFLISFYEKMQSDKGSIPDRFSAQQFSDYHSELNMSSLELGDSALYFCASSYGLAGGKDTQYFGPGTRLTVL.

V gene TRBV12-3 or TRBV12-4 combines with J gene TRBJ1-2; the D gene is possibly TRBD1 (5 bases). V was trimmed by 7 bases and J by 7 bases, leaving 19 bases between them. The CDR3 has 14 residues. The CDR3 reads CASTQGGPRGGYTF. The CDR3 region has the DNA TGTGCCAGCACCCAGGGAGGGCCGAGGGGTGGCTACACCTTC.

This clonotype has just a few counts. V and J are TRBV24-1 and TRBJ2-1; 8 nucleotides agree with TRBD2. The J segment lost 6 bases and the V segment lost 4 bases, leaving 10 bases of the junction unmatched. Germline-derived CDR1 and CDR2 are KGHDR and SFDVKD. The CDR3 covers 16 residues. CDR3 residues: CATSDSQREKGNEQFF. As DNA, the CDR3 is TGTGCCACCAGTGACTCCCAGCGGGAGAAAGGCAATGAGCAGTTCTTC.

V and J are TRBV7-9 and TRBJ1-5; D unresolved. This CDR3 has 14 amino acids. Looked up from germline, CDR1 is SEHNR and CDR2 is FQNEAQ (reference sequence). V was shortened by 8 bases and J by 2 bases, with 13 bases between the two germline ends. The CDR3 protein is CASADTDRNQPQHF. CDR3 coding DNA: TGTGCCAGCGCTGATACGGATCGCAATCAGCCCCAGCATTTT.

This chain uses TRBV6-2 or TRBV6-3 with TRBJ1-5; D ambiguous. V lost 5 bases and J 7 bases, leaving 18 bases between the germline ends. The germline V gene has CDR1 MNHEY and CDR2 SVGEGT. This CDR3 spans 15 amino acids. The CDR3 sequence is CASSTQFGSHQPQHF. The DNA of the CDR3 is TGTGCCAGCAGTACACAGTTTGGGTCCCACCAGCCCCAGCATTTT.

This clonotype was detected ten times or more. The V and J genes are TRBV29-1 and TRBJ2-1; TRBD2 agrees at 12 bases. Germline CDR1 reads SQVTM; CDR2 reads ANQGSEA. The CDR3 contains 15 residues. Germline trimming cut 3 bases from V and 6 bases from J; bases unmatched to any gene: 6. The CDR3 DNA sequence: TGCAGCGTTGACGAGGGACTAGCGGGCCCCAATGAGCAGTTCTTC. It specifies CSVDEGLAGPNEQFF.

This clonotype was recorded at least ten times. The gene calls are TRBV12-3 or TRBV12-4 and TRBJ2-7; a possible D gene is TRBD2 (5 bases). Trimming pared 5 bases from V and 2 bases from J, leaving 13 bases between. The CDR3 sequence is 14 residues long. CDR3 DNA sequence: TGTGCCAGCAGTCGGACGGGAAAGGCCTACGAGCAGTACTTC. This encodes CASSRTGKAYEQYF.

This clonotype was counted at least ten times. The rearrangement joins TRBV20-1 to TRBJ2-7; D possibly corresponds to TRBD2 (6 bases). Germline assignment: CDR1 DFQATT and CDR2 SNEGSKA (reference sequence). V lost 1 base and J 7 bases, leaving 14 bases between the germline ends. This CDR3 contains 13 residues. DNA of the CDR3: TGCAGTGCTAGAGTTCCGGGGACTGGGGAGCAGTACTTC. It yields the protein CSARVPGTGEQYF.

This clonotype was recorded at least ten times. The chain joins TRBV5-1 to TRBJ2-1; 10 bases are a match to TRBD2. The germline gives CDR1 SGHRS, CDR2 YFSETQ. CDR3 length: 15 amino acids. The V gene end was trimmed by 2 bases and the J gene end by 2 bases; junction bases not matched to a gene: 1. The CDR3 DNA reads TGCGCCAGCAGCTTAGCGGGAGGGACCTACAATGAGCAGTTCTTC. It encodes CASSLAGGTYNEQFF.

Ten or more counts support this clonotype. The V call is TRBV7-3, the J call TRBJ2-3, with 7 bases aligning to TRBD2. The germline gives CDR1 SGHTA, CDR2 FQGTGA. V shed 5 bases and J 2 bases; nucleotides not matched to a gene: 7. This CDR3 is built from 15 residues. This CDR3 reads CASSPTSLHTDTQYF. The CDR3 DNA follows: TGTGCCAGCAGCCCGACTAGCCTGCACACAGATACGCAGTATTTT.